The entry below describes one TCR beta chain. Antigen unknown. This entry is derived from a study of shared clonotypes between healthy human individuals. Germline V gene lookup returns CDR1 SGDLS and CDR2 YYNGEE. This CDR3 contains 16 residues. V lost 3 bases, J lost 5 bases, and 20 bases lay in between. Assay execution proceeded at the deep level. Sequencing used immunoSEQ multiplex PCR; TCRdb keeps in-frame clones, though not all of them. The profile covers about 1.9 million clones, with 90% to 95% appearing a single time and about 1.6% taken by the ten largest. Naive CD8 isolation took CD45RO-negative cells positively selected for CCR7 and excluded terminally differentiated effector memory CD45RA+ cells. Findings of the study overall: Four donors held about 4.6% of naive CD4 clonotypes in common. Blood was the only sampled material, and tissue repertoires likely differ. Relative to clonotypes present in all four donors, those not shared had lower generation probabilities.

The chain combines TRBV9 with TRBJ2-5; possible D gene TRBD2, 6 bases. The sequenced sample was naive CD8+ T cells from PBMCs. This receptor was taken from a man aged 18 to 35 in good health. Some clones in this sample may be carry-over from other donors' samples. Written as DNA, the CDR3 is TGTGCCAGCAGCGAAACGGGAGAGTTAGGTTGGGAGACCCAGTACTTC. Its translation: CASSETGELGWETQYF.